The entry below describes one T cell receptor (beta chain). The data derive from a study of blood T cell repertoires in COVID-19. The wider study: Both acute and convalescent COVID-19 samples were obtained from the United States, Italy and Spain. Nucleic acid was either cDNA or gDNA, and it came from T cells, B-cell-depleted T cells, or PBMCs.

Germline CDR1 is MNHEY and CDR2 is SVGAGI. The CDR3 consists of 15 residues. Trimming cost V 6 bases and J 1 base; bases outside gene matches: 5. Patients at the Seattle site were enrolled during active infection and followed longitudinally. Authors' data handling: Estimation of nucleated cell counts relied on the amplification of reference gene primers. Generated by immunoSEQ multiplex PCR, the TCRdb table keeps only in-frame clones and is missing some. D and trimming were read from the DNA, whereas the V and J calls and clone size are those reported in that table. The sample lists 250,000 to 350,000 clones, more than 70% seen once, with approximately 10% in the top ten.

The sample consisted of peripheral blood. The V and J genes are TRBV6-5 and TRBJ1-4; 7 bases align to TRBD1. The receptor was derived from a woman younger than 45 with COVID-19, enrolled during active disease. Here the CDR3 reads CASRGQALTNEKLFF. The CDR3 DNA reads as TGTGCCAGCAGAGGACAGGCTCTAACTAATGAAAAACTGTTTTTT.